These 8 T cell receptor beta chains were all obtained from the same sample, sequenced in a study of blood T cells in healthy people across ages. Through a sample-barcoded 5' primer and a J-beta primer mix, a second PCR was run for about 6 to 11 cycles. A single record per CDR3 protein comes from TCRdb applying MiXCR to the 5' RACE reads. Of approximately 810,000 distinct CDR3 sequences listed, about 37% were seen once; the top ten hold approximately 12%. Sequenced input: blood. The receptors stem from a man aged 18 to 29 in good health.

The CDR3 here is CASSTHGLAGSETQYF. CDR3 DNA: TGTGCCAGCAGTACGCACGGACTAGCGGGGAGTGAGACCCAGTACTTC. This chain links TRBV25-1 with TRBJ2-5, with 12 bases that match TRBD2. This CDR3 is built from 16 residues. With 5 bases clipped from V and 5 bases from J, the junction kept 9 bases outside the gene matches. Germline V CDR1 and CDR2: MGHDK, SYGVNS.

The V and J genes are TRBV19 and TRBJ2-1; maybe TRBD1 (6 bases). Germline V gene lookup returns CDR1 LNHDA and CDR2 SQIVND (reference sequence). Trimming shortened V by 3 bases and J by 4 bases, and 22 bases separated the two germline ends. This CDR3 has 18 amino acids. CDR3 sequence: CASSIPLVGAGEYNEQFF. The CDR3 DNA sequence: TGTGCCAGTAGTATCCCCCTTGTGGGGGCAGGAGAATACAATGAGCAGTTCTTC.

The genes are TRBV18 and TRBJ2-3; TRBD2 matches at 9 bases. In germline, CDR1 is KGHSH, CDR2 LQKENI. The CDR3 length is 18 residues. Trimming cost V 1 base and J 2 bases; bases outside gene matches: 10. Written as DNA, the CDR3 is TGTGCCAGCTCACCACAAGTCCGGAGCGGGGGGTACACAGATACGCAGTATTTT. Translated: CASSPQVRSGGYTDTQYF.

This clonotype was picked up many times. The gene calls are TRBV12-3 or TRBV12-4 and TRBJ2-1, with a possible D match to TRBD1 (7 bases). V shed 2 bases and J shed 5 bases, with 16 bases lying between them. The CDR3 contains 16 residues. This CDR3 is CASSLPGGRGDNEQFF. For the CDR3, the DNA is TGTGCCAGCAGTTTACCCGGTGGCAGGGGGGACAATGAGCAGTTCTTC.

This clonotype was found a few times. J is TRBJ2-5 and V is TRBV7-6, with TRBD2 matching over 8 bases. J lost 3 bases, V lost 2 bases, and 2 bases had no gene match. In germline, CDR1 is SGHVS, CDR2 FNYEAQ. This CDR3 contains 14 residues. CDR3 DNA: TGTGCCAGCAGCTTACGTAGCGGGGAAGAGACCCAGTACTTC. Residues: CASSLRSGEETQYF. Looking up the rest from reference TRBV7-6 and TRBJ2-5 gives the full variable domain: GAGVSQSPRYKVTKRGQDVALRCDPISGHVSLYWYRQALGQGPEFLTYFNYEAQQDKSGLPNDRFSAERPEGSISTLTIQRTEQRDSAMYRCASSLRSGEETQYFGPGTRLLVL.

With respect to this clonotype: At one end the junction does not follow the germline gene, possibly because of a read error. The CDR3 sequence is CASRIGTGKGSTF. CDR3 nucleotide sequence: TGTGCCAGCAGGATAGGGACAGGGAAAGGCTCCACCTTC. The gene calls are TRBV2 and TRBJ1-2; 9 nucleotides line up with TRBD1. This CDR3 region has 13 residues. The germline gives CDR1 SNHLY, CDR2 FYNNEI.

The chain carries TRBV24-1 and TRBJ2-1, with 7 bases fitting TRBD2. Germline-derived CDR1 and CDR2 are KGHDR and SFDVKD. V lost 2 bases and J lost 4; bases outside the gene matches: 7. The CDR3 extends over 16 amino acids. Written as DNA, the CDR3 is TGTGCCACCAGTGATTCCGGGACTACGTTTTACAATGAGCAGTTCTTC. Translated, it gives CATSDSGTTFYNEQFF.

The chain combines TRBV3-1 with TRBJ2-2, with D perhaps matching TRBD1 or TRBD2 (5 bases each). This CDR3 has 14 amino acids. Looked up from germline, CDR1 is LGHDT and CDR2 is YNNKEL (reference sequence). The germline V and J ends were trimmed by 7 bases and 0 bases, with 9 bases remaining between them. CDR3 sequence reads: CASTGRSNTGELFF. The CDR3 DNA reads as TGTGCCAGCACGGGACGTTCGAACACCGGGGAGCTGTTTTTT.